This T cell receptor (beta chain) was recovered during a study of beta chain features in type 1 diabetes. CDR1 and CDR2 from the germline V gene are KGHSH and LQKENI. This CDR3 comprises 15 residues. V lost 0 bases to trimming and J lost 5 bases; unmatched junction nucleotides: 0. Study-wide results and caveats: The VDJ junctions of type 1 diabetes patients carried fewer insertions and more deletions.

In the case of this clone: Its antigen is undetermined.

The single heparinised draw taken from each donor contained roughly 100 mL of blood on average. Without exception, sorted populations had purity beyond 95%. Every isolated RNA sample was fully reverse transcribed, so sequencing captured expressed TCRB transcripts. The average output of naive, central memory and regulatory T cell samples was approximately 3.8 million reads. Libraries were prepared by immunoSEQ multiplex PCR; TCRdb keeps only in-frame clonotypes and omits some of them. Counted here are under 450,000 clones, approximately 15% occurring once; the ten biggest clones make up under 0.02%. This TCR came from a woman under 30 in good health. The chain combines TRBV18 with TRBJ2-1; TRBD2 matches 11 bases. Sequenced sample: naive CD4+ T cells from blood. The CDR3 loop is CASSPPGLADNEQFF. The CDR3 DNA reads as TGTGCCAGCTCACCACCGGGACTAGCGGACAATGAGCAGTTCTTC.